This TCR beta chain was captured by sequencing in a study of blood T cell repertoires in COVID-19. Per the study methods: Amplification of reference gene primers was used by the study to estimate nucleated cell counts. Sequencing was performed with immunoSEQ multiplex PCR; in TCRdb, only in-frame clones are kept and a portion is missing. V, J and clone size are taken as reported in that table, and D and trimming were inferred from the DNA itself. The data show 120,000 to 150,000 clones, about 80% seen once. V was pared by 5 bases and J by 5 bases, with 9 bases of the junction left unmatched. Germline lookup yields CDR1 KGHSH and CDR2 LQKENI. The CDR3 runs to 16 residues.

The V and J genes are TRBV18 and TRBJ1-4; 9 bases line up with TRBD1. The TCR comes from a man aged 45 to 65 with acute or convalescent COVID-19. The sequenced material came from peripheral blood. Here the CDR3 reads CASSRGTGGANEKLFF. CDR3 coding DNA: TGTGCCAGCTCAAGGGGCACAGGGGGCGCAAATGAAAAACTGTTTTTT.